This TCR beta chain was obtained from a study of molecular identifiers for immune sequencing clone quantification. The wider study: Five aliquots were made in replicates from the RNA of around 20,000 or 100,000 naive CD8 cells, and four were sequenced.

MiXCR, run by TCRdb on the PCR reads, gives a single entry per CDR3 protein. This table holds a few hundred thousand distinct CDR3 sequences, 24% found once. From germline, CDR1 is SGDLS and CDR2 YYNGEE. V lost 0 bases, J lost 8 bases, and 18 bases lay in between. CDR3 length equals 16 residues. The receptor was derived from a human donor in good health. Some libraries in this study had Jurkat cell RNA spiked in. Sequenced input: naive CD8+ T cells from blood, with Jurkat cell RNA spiked in. Stated subset: FACS-sorted CD8+CD4-CCR7+CD45RA+ naive T cells. The chain has TRBV9 and TRBJ2-1; tentative D call: TRBD2 (6 bases). The CDR3 nucleotides read TGTGCCAGCAGCGTAGTGACGGGGAGGCCTGGGGATGAGCAGTTCTTC. Its protein is CASSVVTGRPGDEQFF.